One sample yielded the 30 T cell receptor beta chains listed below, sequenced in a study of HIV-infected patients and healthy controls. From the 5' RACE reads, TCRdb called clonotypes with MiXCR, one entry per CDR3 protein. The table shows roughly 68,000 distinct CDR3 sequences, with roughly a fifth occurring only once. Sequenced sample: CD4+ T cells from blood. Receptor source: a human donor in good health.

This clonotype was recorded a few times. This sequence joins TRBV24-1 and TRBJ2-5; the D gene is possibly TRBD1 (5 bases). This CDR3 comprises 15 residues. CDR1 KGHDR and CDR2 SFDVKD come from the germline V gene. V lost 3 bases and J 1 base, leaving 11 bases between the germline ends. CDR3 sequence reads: CATSDTLGPQETQYF. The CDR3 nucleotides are TGTGCCACCAGTGATACGTTGGGGCCCCAAGAGACCCAGTACTTC.

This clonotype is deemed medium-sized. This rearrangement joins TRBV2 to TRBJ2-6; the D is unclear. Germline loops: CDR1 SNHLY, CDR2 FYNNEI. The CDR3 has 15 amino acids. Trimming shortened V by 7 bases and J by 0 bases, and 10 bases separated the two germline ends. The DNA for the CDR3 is TGTGCCAGCAAGGGAAGTCGCTCTGGGGCCAACGTCCTGACTTTC. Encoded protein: CASKGSRSGANVLTF.

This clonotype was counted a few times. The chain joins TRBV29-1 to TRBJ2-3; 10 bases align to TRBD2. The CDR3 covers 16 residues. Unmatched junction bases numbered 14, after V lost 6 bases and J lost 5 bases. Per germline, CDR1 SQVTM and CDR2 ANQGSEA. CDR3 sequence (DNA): TGCAGCGTCGAACTCCTCAAAACTAGCGGGAAAGATACGCAGTATTTT. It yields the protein CSVELLKTSGKDTQYF.

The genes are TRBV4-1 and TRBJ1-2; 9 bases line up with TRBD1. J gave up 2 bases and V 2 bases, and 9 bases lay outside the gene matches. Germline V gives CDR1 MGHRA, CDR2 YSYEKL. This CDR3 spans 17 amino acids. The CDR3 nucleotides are TGCGCCAGCAGCCAAAGGACAGGGGCCCTTGTGAACTATGGCTACACCTTC. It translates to CASSQRTGALVNYGYTF.

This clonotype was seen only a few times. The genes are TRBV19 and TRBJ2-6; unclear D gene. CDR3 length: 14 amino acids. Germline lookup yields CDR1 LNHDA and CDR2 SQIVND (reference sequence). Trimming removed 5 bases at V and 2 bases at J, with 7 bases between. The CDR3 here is CASSRNPGANVLTF. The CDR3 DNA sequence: TGTGCCAGTAGTCGTAATCCTGGGGCCAACGTCCTGACTTTC.

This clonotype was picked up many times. As DNA, the CDR3 is TGTGCCAGCAGCCGACAGGGGGCCGAGAGTGAAAAACTGTTTTTT. Its protein product is CASSRQGAESEKLFF. The V call is TRBV4-2, the J call TRBJ1-4, with 10 positions matching TRBD1. The CDR3 spans 15 residues. Losses at the gene ends were 4 bases for V and 7 bases for J; bases not matched to a gene: 6. Per germline, CDR1 LGHNA and CDR2 YNFKEQ.

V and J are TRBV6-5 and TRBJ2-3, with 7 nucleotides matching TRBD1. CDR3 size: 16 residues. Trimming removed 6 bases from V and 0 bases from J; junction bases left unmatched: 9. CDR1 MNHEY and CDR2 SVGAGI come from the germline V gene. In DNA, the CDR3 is TGTGCCAGCAGCCGAACAGGGGCTACTAGCACAGATACGCAGTATTTT. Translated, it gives CASSRTGATSTDTQYF.

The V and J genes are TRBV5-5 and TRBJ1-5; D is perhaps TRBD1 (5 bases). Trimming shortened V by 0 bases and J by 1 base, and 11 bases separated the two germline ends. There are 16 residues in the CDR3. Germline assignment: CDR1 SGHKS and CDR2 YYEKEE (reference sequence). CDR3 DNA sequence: TGTGCCAGCAGCTTGGAGGGGCGGACCAGCAATCAGCCCCAGCATTTT. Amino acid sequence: CASSLEGRTSNQPQHF.

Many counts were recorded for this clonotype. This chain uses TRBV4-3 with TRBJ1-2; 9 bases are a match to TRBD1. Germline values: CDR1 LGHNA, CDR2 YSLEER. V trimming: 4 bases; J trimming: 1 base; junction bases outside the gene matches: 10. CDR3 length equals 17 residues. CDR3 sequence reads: CASSPGTGTSSNYGYTF. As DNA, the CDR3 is TGCGCCAGCAGCCCGGGGACAGGGACGAGTAGTAACTATGGCTACACCTTC.

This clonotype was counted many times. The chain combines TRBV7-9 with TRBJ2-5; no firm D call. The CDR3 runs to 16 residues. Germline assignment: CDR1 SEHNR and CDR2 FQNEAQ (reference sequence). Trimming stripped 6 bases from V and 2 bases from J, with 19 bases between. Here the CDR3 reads CASSPPGLTLQETQYF. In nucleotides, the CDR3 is TGTGCCAGCAGTCCCCCCGGGCTAACCCTTCAAGAGACCCAGTACTTC.

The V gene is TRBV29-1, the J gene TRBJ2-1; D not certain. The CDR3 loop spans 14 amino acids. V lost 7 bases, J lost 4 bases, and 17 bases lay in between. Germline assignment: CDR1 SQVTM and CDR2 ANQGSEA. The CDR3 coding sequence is TGCAGCGCATCCCTCGGACGGCTATACAATGAGCAGTTCTTC. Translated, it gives CSASLGRLYNEQFF.

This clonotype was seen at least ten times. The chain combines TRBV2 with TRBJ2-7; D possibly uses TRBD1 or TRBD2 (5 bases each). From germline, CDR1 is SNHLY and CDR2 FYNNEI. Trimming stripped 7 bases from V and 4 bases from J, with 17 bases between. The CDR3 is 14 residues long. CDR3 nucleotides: TGTGCCAGCACCTGGAACCGGGGCGATTACGAGCAGTACTTC. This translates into CASTWNRGDYEQYF.

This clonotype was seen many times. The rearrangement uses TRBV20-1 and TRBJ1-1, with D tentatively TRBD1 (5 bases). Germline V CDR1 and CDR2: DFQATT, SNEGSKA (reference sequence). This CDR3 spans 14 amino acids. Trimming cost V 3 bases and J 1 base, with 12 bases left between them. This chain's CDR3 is CSASRTTKNTEAFF. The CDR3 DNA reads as TGCAGTGCTAGTAGGACAACCAAGAACACTGAAGCTTTCTTT.

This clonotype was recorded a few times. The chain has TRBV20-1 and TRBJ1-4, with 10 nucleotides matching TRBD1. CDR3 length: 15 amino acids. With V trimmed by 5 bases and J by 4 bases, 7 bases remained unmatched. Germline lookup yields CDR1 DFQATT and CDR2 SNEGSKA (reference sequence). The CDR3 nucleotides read TGCAGTGCTCCCGCCCGGGACAGGGGTAATGAAAAACTGTTTTTT. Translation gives CSAPARDRGNEKLFF.

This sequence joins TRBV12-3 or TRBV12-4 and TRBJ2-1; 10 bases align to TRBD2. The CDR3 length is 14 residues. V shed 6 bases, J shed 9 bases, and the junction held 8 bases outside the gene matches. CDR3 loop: CASRRAGGVIEQFF. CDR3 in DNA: TGTGCCAGCAGGAGAGCGGGGGGGGTCATTGAGCAGTTCTTC.

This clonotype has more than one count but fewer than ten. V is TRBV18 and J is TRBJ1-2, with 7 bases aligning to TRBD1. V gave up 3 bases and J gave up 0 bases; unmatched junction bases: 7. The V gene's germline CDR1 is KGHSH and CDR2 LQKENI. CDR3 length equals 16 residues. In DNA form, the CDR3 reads TGTGCCAGCTCACCCAATCCGGGACAGACTAACTATGGCTACACCTTC. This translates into CASSPNPGQTNYGYTF.

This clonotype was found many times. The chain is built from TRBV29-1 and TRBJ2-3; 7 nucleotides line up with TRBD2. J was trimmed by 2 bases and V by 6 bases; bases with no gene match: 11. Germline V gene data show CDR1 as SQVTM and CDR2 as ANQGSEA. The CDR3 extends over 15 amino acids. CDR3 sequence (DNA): TGCAGCGTCGCCTTACGCGCGGGGGTCACAGATACGCAGTATTTT. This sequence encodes CSVALRAGVTDTQYF.

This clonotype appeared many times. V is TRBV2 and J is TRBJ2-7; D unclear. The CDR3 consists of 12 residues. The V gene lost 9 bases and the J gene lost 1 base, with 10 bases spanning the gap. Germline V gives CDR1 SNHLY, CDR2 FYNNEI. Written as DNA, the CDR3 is TGTGCCAGTCAAAGTGGGTCCTACGAGCAGTACTTC. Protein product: CASQSGSYEQYF.

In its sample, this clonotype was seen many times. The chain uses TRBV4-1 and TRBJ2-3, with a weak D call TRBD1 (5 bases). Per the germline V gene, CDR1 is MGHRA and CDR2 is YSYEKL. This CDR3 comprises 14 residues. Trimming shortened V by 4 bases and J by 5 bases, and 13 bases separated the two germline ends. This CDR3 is CASSLRAGRDTQYF. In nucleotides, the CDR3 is TGCGCCAGCAGCCTCAGGGCCGGCAGAGATACGCAGTATTTT.

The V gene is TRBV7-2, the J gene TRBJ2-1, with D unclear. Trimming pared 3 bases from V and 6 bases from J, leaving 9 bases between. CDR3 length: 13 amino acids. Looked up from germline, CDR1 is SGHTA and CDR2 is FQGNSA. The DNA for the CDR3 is TGTGCCAGCAGCTTCCTAAGAGGCAATGAGCAGTTCTTC. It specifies CASSFLRGNEQFF.

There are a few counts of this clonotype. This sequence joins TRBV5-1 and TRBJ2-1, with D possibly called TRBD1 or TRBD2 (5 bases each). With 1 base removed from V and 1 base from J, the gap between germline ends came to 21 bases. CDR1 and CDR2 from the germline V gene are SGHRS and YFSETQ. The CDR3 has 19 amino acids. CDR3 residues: CASSLLSTGPGLSYNEQFF. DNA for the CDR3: TGCGCCAGCAGCTTGTTGTCTACGGGTCCGGGGCTATCCTACAATGAGCAGTTCTTC.

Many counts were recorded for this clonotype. The CDR3 bases are TGCGCCAGCAGCCGGGACAGGTATACTGAAGCTTTCTTT. Translating gives CASSRDRYTEAFF. V is TRBV5-1 and J is TRBJ1-1; 8 bases are a match to TRBD1. The CDR3 is 13 amino acids. Germline V lookup: CDR1 SGHRS, CDR2 YFSETQ. With V trimmed by 4 bases and J by 5 bases, 4 bases remained unmatched.

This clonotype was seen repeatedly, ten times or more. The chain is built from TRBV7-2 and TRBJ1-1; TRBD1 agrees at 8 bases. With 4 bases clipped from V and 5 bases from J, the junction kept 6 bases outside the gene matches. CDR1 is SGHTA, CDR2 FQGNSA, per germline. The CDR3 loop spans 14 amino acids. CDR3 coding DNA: TGTGCCAGCAGCTCGGCAGGGGGCCGGACTGAAGCTTTCTTT. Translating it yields CASSSAGGRTEAFF.

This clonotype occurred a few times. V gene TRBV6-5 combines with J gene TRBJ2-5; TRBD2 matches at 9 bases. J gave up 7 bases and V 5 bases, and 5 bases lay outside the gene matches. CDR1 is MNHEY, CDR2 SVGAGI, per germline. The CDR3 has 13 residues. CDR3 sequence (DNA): TGTGCCAGCAGTGGGGGACTAGCAGGGACCCAGTACTTC. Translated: CASSGGLAGTQYF.

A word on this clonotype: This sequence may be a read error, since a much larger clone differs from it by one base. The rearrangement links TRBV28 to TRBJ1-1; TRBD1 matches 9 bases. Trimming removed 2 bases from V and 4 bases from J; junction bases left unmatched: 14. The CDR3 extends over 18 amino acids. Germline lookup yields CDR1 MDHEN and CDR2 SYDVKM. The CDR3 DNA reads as TGTGCCAGCAGTTTACCGTCTTCTAGACAGGGGGACAGCACTGAAGCTTTCTTT. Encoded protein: CASSLPSSRQGDSTEAFF.

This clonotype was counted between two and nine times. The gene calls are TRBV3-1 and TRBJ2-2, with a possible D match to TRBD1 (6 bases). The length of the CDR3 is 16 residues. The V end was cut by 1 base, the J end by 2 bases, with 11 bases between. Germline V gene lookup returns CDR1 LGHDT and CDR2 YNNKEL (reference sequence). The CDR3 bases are TGTGCCAGCAGCCAAGGTTCGGGACACAACACCGGGGAGCTGTTTTTT. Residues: CASSQGSGHNTGELFF.

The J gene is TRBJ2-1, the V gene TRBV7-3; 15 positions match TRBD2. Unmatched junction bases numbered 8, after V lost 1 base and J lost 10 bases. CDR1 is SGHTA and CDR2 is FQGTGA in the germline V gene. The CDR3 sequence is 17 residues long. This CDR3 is CASSLRGLAGGGQEQFF. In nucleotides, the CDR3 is TGTGCCAGCAGCTTAAGGGGACTAGCGGGAGGAGGACAGGAGCAGTTCTTC. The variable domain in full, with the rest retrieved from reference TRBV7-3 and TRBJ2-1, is GAGVSQTPSNKVTEKGKYVELRCDPISGHTALYWYRQSLGQGPEFLIYFQGTGAADDSGLPNDRFFAVRPEGSVSTLKIQRTERGDSAVYLCASSLRGLAGGGQEQFFGPGTRLTVL.

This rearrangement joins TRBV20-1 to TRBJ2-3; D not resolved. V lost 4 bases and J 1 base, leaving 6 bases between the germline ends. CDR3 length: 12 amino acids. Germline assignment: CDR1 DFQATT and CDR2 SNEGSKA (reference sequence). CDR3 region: CSATTGTDTQYF. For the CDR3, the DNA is TGCAGTGCTACGACCGGCACAGATACGCAGTATTTT.

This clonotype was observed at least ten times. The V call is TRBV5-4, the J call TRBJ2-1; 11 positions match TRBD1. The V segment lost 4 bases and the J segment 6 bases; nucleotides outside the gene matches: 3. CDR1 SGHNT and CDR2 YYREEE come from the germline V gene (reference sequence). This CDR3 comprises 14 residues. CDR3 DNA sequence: TGTGCCAGCAGCAAGGGACAGGGGGGCAATGAGCAGTTCTTC. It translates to CASSKGQGGNEQFF. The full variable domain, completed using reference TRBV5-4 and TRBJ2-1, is ETGVTQSPTHLIKTRGQQVTLRCSSQSGHNTVSWYQQALGQGPQFIFQYYREEENGRGNFPPRFSGLQFPNYSSELNVNALELDDSALYLCASSKGQGGNEQFFGPGTRLTVL.

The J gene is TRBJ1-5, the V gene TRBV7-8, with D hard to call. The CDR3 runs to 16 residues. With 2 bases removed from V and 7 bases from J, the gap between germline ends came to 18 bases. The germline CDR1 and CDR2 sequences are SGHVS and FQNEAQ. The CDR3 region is CASSLLSVGARQPQHF. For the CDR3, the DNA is TGTGCCAGCAGCTTACTTTCTGTCGGCGCTCGGCAGCCCCAGCATTTT.